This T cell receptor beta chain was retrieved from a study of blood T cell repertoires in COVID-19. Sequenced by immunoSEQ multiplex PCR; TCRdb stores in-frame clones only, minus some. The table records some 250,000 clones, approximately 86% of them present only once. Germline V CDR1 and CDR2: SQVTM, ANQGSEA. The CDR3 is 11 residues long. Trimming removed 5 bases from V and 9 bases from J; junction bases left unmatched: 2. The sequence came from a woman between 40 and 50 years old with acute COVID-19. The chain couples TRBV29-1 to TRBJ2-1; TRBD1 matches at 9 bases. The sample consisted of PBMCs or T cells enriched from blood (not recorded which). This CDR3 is CSVQQGAEQFF. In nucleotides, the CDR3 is TGCAGCGTTCAACAGGGGGCTGAGCAGTTCTTC.